The 31 T cell receptor beta chains presented below share a single source sample, sequenced in a study of human T cells and chemical hapten exposure. Time point described: patch test 1, 2 weeks after DPC sensitization. The treatment denotes: therapeutic diphenylcyclopropenone sensitization with weekly scalp DPC. TCRdb fed the RACE reads into MiXCR, producing one record per CDR3 protein. The sample shows roughly 200,000 distinct CDR3 sequences, 20% to 25% of them seen only once. Sequenced here: whole blood, sampled in connection with sensitization to the hapten diphenylcyclopropenone (DPC). These receptors originate from a woman between 45 and 65 years old with alopecia areata. Some clones in this sample may be carry-over from other donors' samples.

This chain joins TRBV6-5 and TRBJ2-7; D remains unclear. Per germline, CDR1 MNHEY and CDR2 SVGAGI. CDR3 length: 15 amino acids. The ends were cut back, 0 bases at V and 2 bases at J, with 11 bases in the middle. The CDR3 is CASSYSRGTAYEQYF. CDR3 DNA: TGTGCCAGCAGTTACTCGAGAGGTACAGCCTACGAGCAGTACTTC.

This clonotype showed up many times. The chain has TRBV6-5 and TRBJ2-2; 7 nucleotides line up with TRBD2. The CDR3 extends over 15 amino acids. V dropped 5 bases and J dropped 0; count of bases not matched to a gene: 3. Germline lookup yields CDR1 MNHEY and CDR2 SVGAGI. The CDR3 bases are TGTGCCAGCAGTCTCCTAGCGGCGAACACCGGGGAGCTGTTTTTT. Protein: CASSLLAANTGELFF.

A note on this clonotype: This CDR3 is missing its conserved last phenylalanine or tryptophan, likely due to a read error. The rearrangement uses TRBV7-9 and TRBJ1-3; 8 nucleotides agree with TRBD1. The CDR3 runs to 14 residues. Trimming at V came to 5 bases and at J to 1 base, leaving 1 base not matched to a gene. The germline CDR1 and CDR2 sequences are SEHNR and FQNEAQ (reference sequence). The CDR3 DNA sequence: TGTGCCAGCAGCCGGACAGGGTCTGGAAACACCATATATGTT. Translation: CASSRTGSGNTIYV.

The table lists this clonotype with a few counts. V and J are TRBV11-1 and TRBJ2-1; perhaps TRBD2 as D (6 bases). The CDR3 runs to 14 residues. The V gene lost 1 base and the J gene lost 8 bases, with 12 bases spanning the gap. Germline V gives CDR1 SGHAT, CDR2 FQDESV (reference sequence). CDR3 bases: TGTGCCAGCAGCTTAGGGAGGGGTAAGGATGAGCAGTTCTTC. It translates to CASSLGRGKDEQFF.

This chain joins TRBV7-2 and TRBJ2-2, with 9 nucleotides matching TRBD1. Looked up from germline, CDR1 is SGHTA and CDR2 is FQGNSA. This CDR3 contains 15 residues. Germline trimming cut 6 bases from V and 4 bases from J; bases unmatched to any gene: 6. CDR3 residues: CASSKRQGGTGELFF. The CDR3 DNA sequence: TGTGCCAGCAGTAAACGACAGGGGGGCACCGGGGAGCTGTTTTTT.

The chain carries TRBV25-1 and TRBJ1-1, with a tentative D call TRBD1 (5 bases). Germline V gene data show CDR1 as MGHDK and CDR2 as SYGVNS. The CDR3 consists of 17 residues. V shed 2 bases and J shed 6 bases, with 22 bases lying between them. CDR3 nucleotides: TGTGCCAGCAGTGAAGGTTCCCGGGGCTGGTATGGGGCTGAAGCTTTCTTT. Its protein product is CASSEGSRGWYGAEAFF.

This clonotype was observed a few times. Written as DNA, the CDR3 is TGTGCCAGCAACAAGGCTGTGAACACTGAAGCTTTCTTT. Encoded protein: CASNKAVNTEAFF. The V gene is TRBV7-2, the J gene TRBJ1-1, with no clear D. Trimming shortened V by 7 bases and J by 0 bases, and 9 bases separated the two germline ends. The CDR3 totals 13 residues. The germline CDR1 and CDR2 sequences are SGHTA and FQGNSA.

The CDR3 region has the DNA TGTGCTAGTGGTTTGTCCGTCCCGACGATTGAAGCTTTCTTT. Protein sequence: CASGLSVPTIEAFF. The chain has TRBV12-5 and TRBJ1-1, with D unresolved. The length of the CDR3 is 14 residues. V lost 2 bases, J lost 7 bases, and 14 bases lay in between. The germline CDR1 and CDR2 sequences are LGHNT and FRNRAP.

At least ten counts were recorded for this clonotype. V is TRBV29-1 and J is TRBJ1-5; possibly TRBD1 for D (5 bases). CDR1 and CDR2 (germline): SQVTM, ANQGSEA. CDR3 length equals 13 residues. The ends were cut back, 4 bases at V and 2 bases at J, with 9 bases in the middle. Here the CDR3 DNA reads TGCAGCGTTGGATGGGGCGGCAATCAGCCCCAGCATTTT. It encodes CSVGWGGNQPQHF.

The chain recombines TRBV20-1 with TRBJ1-2; D is perhaps TRBD1 (5 bases). V dropped 4 bases and J dropped 2 bases, with 11 bases sitting between them. The CDR3 runs to 13 residues. Germline V lookup: CDR1 DFQATT, CDR2 SNEGSKA (reference sequence). CDR3 region: CSANDDRNYGYTF. Here the CDR3 DNA reads TGCAGTGCTAATGATGACAGAAACTATGGCTACACCTTC.

This clonotype was seen only a few times. The gene calls are TRBV29-1 and TRBJ2-3, with no clear D. V lost 8 bases to trimming and J lost 4 bases, with 16 bases between them. CDR1 and CDR2 (germline): SQVTM, ANQGSEA. The CDR3 covers 13 residues. The CDR3 DNA is TGCAGCCTTGGTCGGATTGGCGCAGATACGCAGTATTTT. Encoded protein: CSLGRIGADTQYF.

This clonotype has only a few counts. The chain couples TRBV24-1 to TRBJ1-6; D not certain. Germline CDR1 and CDR2: KGHDR and SFDVKD. V dropped 4 bases and J dropped 9 bases, with 15 bases sitting between them. The CDR3 length is 15 residues. CDR3 loop: CATSEIRWRTSPLHF. In DNA form, the CDR3 reads TGTGCCACCAGTGAAATCCGTTGGAGAACTTCACCCCTCCACTTT.

In DNA, the CDR3 is TGTGCCAGCGGGACAGTTTCTGGAAACACCATATATTTT. Amino acids: CASGTVSGNTIYF. The chain uses TRBV6-1 and TRBJ1-3; 7 nucleotides match TRBD1. Germline loops: CDR1 MNHNS, CDR2 SASEGT. This CDR3 comprises 13 residues. Trimming at V came to 8 bases and at J to 1 base, leaving 2 bases not matched to a gene.

The chain joins TRBV3-1 to TRBJ2-2; 11 bases line up with TRBD2. Unmatched junction bases numbered 3, after V lost 7 bases and J lost 5 bases. The CDR3 length is 14 residues. Germline loops: CDR1 LGHDT, CDR2 YNNKEL (reference sequence). CDR3 DNA: TGTGCCAGCACCCGGACTAGCGGGACCGGGGAGCTGTTTTTT. As protein: CASTRTSGTGELFF.

This clonotype appeared once. CDR3 sequence: CASSYGTGFSEQYF. CDR3 coding DNA: TGTGCCAGCAGTTATGGGACAGGGTTTAGCGAGCAGTACTTC. This chain uses TRBV6-5 with TRBJ2-7; TRBD1 matches 9 bases. V was pared by 3 bases and J by 6 bases, with 6 bases of the junction left unmatched. The CDR3 is 14 amino acids. Per the germline V gene, CDR1 is MNHEY and CDR2 is SVGAGI.

This clonotype showed up just a few times. The rearrangement joins TRBV24-1 to TRBJ2-1, with 7 bases identical to TRBD2. Per germline, CDR1 KGHDR and CDR2 SFDVKD. The CDR3 contains 15 residues. Trimming at V came to 5 bases and at J to 4 bases, leaving 7 bases not matched to a gene. Written as DNA, the CDR3 is TGTGCCACCAGTGGGGAGGGGCACGCTTACAATGAGCAGTTCTTC. It codes for CATSGEGHAYNEQFF.

The gene calls are TRBV2 and TRBJ2-2, with D perhaps matching TRBD2 (5 bases). Trimming cost V 8 bases and J 3 bases, with 10 bases left between them. The CDR3 consists of 13 residues. The V gene's germline CDR1 is SNHLY and CDR2 FYNNEI. The CDR3 sequence is CASRTQYTGELFF. The CDR3 DNA reads as TGTGCCAGCCGGACTCAATACACCGGGGAGCTGTTTTTT.

This clonotype was seen a few times. This sequence joins TRBV29-1 and TRBJ1-1; 8 bases line up with TRBD1. Germline V gene sequence: CDR1 SQVTM, CDR2 ANQGSEA. The CDR3 covers 11 residues. Trimming took 3 bases from V and 8 from J; bases not matched to a gene: 2. The CDR3 coding sequence is TGCAGCGTTGAGAGGACAGGGGAAGCTTTCTTT. The encoded protein is CSVERTGEAFF.

This clonotype showed up just a few times. This chain links TRBV25-1 with TRBJ1-1; D not certain. The germline V and J ends were trimmed by 3 bases and 8 bases, with 22 bases remaining between them. From germline, CDR1 is MGHDK and CDR2 SYGVNS. This CDR3 is built from 16 residues. In nucleotides, the CDR3 is TGTGCCAGCAGTGACCAGAAGACTGCCGCCGTGAGCGAAGCTTTCTTT. Translated, it gives CASSDQKTAAVSEAFF. The full variable domain, completed using reference TRBV25-1 and TRBJ1-1, is EADIYQTPRYLVIGTGKKITLECSQTMGHDKMYWYQQDPGMELHLIHYSYGVNSTEKGDLSSESTVSRIRTEHFPLTLESARPSHTSQYLCASSDQKTAAVSEAFFGQGTRLTVV.

This clonotype was recorded a few times. CDR3 sequence (DNA): TGCAGTGCCACCATAACTGGAAGGACTTACGAGCAGTACTTC. It codes for CSATITGRTYEQYF. The rearrangement joins TRBV20-1 to TRBJ2-7; D perhaps matches TRBD2 (5 bases). Between the trimmed V and J ends, which lost 6 bases and 4 bases, there was a span of 19 bases. CDR3 length equals 14 residues. CDR1 is DFQATT and CDR2 is SNEGSKA in the germline V gene (reference sequence).

The chain uses TRBV4-2 and TRBJ2-3; 8 nucleotides align to TRBD2. The junction had 25 bases not matched to a gene; V was cut back by 4 bases and J by 4 bases. The CDR3 has 21 amino acids. CDR1 is LGHNA and CDR2 is YNFKEQ in the germline V gene. The CDR3 DNA sequence: TGTGCCAGCAGCCGGACGAAGGGGTCTGGCGCGGGAGGTGTTGGTGCAGATACGCAGTATTTT. It encodes CASSRTKGSGAGGVGADTQYF.

In its sample, this clonotype was seen a few times. J is TRBJ1-4 and V is TRBV3-1; D gene ambiguous. CDR1 and CDR2 from the germline V gene are LGHDT and YNNKEL (reference sequence). The CDR3 consists of 13 residues. Between the trimmed V and J ends, which lost 4 bases and 8 bases, there was a span of 11 bases. The CDR3, as DNA: TGTGCCAGCAGCCCGCATTCCGGGGAAAAACTGTTTTTT. This gives the protein CASSPHSGEKLFF.

The chain is built from TRBV5-1 and TRBJ1-1; D remains ambiguous. The germline CDR1 and CDR2 sequences are SGHRS and YFSETQ. Trimming pared 0 bases from V and 3 bases from J, leaving 3 bases between. This CDR3 spans 12 amino acids. In DNA, the CDR3 is TGCGCCAGCAGCTTGGGATACACTGAAGCTTTCTTT. It specifies CASSLGYTEAFF.

This clonotype appeared a few times. The chain links TRBV5-1 to TRBJ1-4; D call uncertain. The germline V gene encodes CDR1 SGHRS and CDR2 YFSETQ. V dropped 5 bases and J dropped 7 bases, with 9 bases sitting between them. The CDR3 is made up of 12 amino acids. The CDR3, as DNA: TGCGCCAGCAGACGCGAAGGTGAAAAACTGTTTTTT. Protein sequence: CASRREGEKLFF.

This clonotype has more than one count but fewer than ten. V is TRBV14 and J is TRBJ1-3; the match to TRBD1 covers 10 bases. V shed 2 bases and J 1 base; nucleotides not matched to a gene: 5. From germline, CDR1 is SGHDN and CDR2 FVKESK. The CDR3 has 17 amino acids. Here the CDR3 reads CASSQQPGQGSGNTIYF. The CDR3 DNA follows: TGTGCCAGCAGCCAACAACCGGGACAGGGGTCTGGAAACACCATATATTTT.

Ten or more counts support this clonotype. The rearrangement links TRBV5-1 to TRBJ2-7; TRBD2 matches at 14 bases. V trimming: 2 bases; J trimming: 3 bases; junction bases outside the gene matches: 13. The CDR3 is 19 amino acids. Germline V gene sequence: CDR1 SGHRS, CDR2 YFSETQ. The CDR3 here is CASSFSETGLAGERYEQYF. In nucleotides, the CDR3 is TGCGCCAGCAGCTTCAGCGAGACGGGACTAGCGGGAGAACGCTACGAGCAGTACTTC.

This clonotype was recorded at least ten times. This chain uses TRBV4-2 with TRBJ2-7; a weak D match, TRBD1 (6 bases). Germline lookup yields CDR1 LGHNA and CDR2 YNFKEQ. With 1 base removed from V and 3 bases from J, the gap between germline ends came to 10 bases. This CDR3 region has 14 residues. CDR3 amino acids: CASSQAGQSYEQYF. The CDR3 DNA reads as TGTGCCAGCAGCCAAGCTGGACAGAGCTACGAGCAGTACTTC.

The V gene is TRBV20-1, the J gene TRBJ2-5, with 7 bases matching TRBD2. Trimming removed 6 bases from V and 1 base from J; junction bases left unmatched: 8. The CDR3 sequence is 14 residues long. The germline CDR1 and CDR2 sequences are DFQATT and SNEGSKA (reference sequence). The CDR3 DNA follows: TGCAGTGCCCGAAGGGGCGGGAGCCAAGAGACCCAGTACTTC. This sequence encodes CSARRGGSQETQYF.

The chain links TRBV6-5 to TRBJ2-7, with D possibly being TRBD1 (6 bases). CDR1 and CDR2 from the germline V gene are MNHEY and SVGAGI. The CDR3 is 12 residues long. The V end was cut by 4 bases, the J end by 4 bases, with 8 bases between. The CDR3 nucleotides are TGTGCCAGCAGTTCACAGGGATACGAGCAGTACTTC. Translation gives CASSSQGYEQYF.

The rearrangement joins TRBV11-2 to TRBJ1-1; unclear D gene. The germline V and J ends were trimmed by 4 bases and 0 bases, with 12 bases remaining between them. Germline V gene lookup returns CDR1 SGHAT and CDR2 FQNNGV. The length of the CDR3 is 15 residues. As DNA, the CDR3 is TGTGCCAGCAGCTCCATGGAGGGAATGAACACTGAAGCTTTCTTT. Amino acids: CASSSMEGMNTEAFF.

The V and J genes are TRBV7-9 and TRBJ2-7; 10 bases are shared with TRBD2. The CDR3 sequence is 15 residues long. Looked up from germline, CDR1 is SEHNR and CDR2 is FQNEAQ (reference sequence). The J segment lost 5 bases and the V segment lost 4 bases, leaving 8 bases of the junction unmatched. CDR3 sequence reads: CASSSEREGRHEQYF. The CDR3 nucleotides are TGTGCCAGCAGCTCAGAGCGGGAGGGCCGGCACGAGCAGTACTTC. Based on the CDR3 plus reference TRBV7-9 and TRBJ2-7, the full variable domain is DTGVSQNPRHKITKRGQNVTFRCDPISEHNRLYWYRQTLGQGPEFLTYFQNEAQLEKSRLLSDRFSAERPKGSFSTLEIQRTEQGDSAMYLCASSSEREGRHEQYFGPGTRLTVT.